This TCR beta chain is from a study of breast tumors, draining lymph nodes, adjacent tissues. Study results and caveats: Compared with lymph nodes, tumors were less diverse; compared with nontumor tissue, more. Compared with basal-like, luminal-like tumors shared significantly more repertoire with nontumor tissue.

Germline CDR1 reads SGHDT; CDR2 reads YYEEEE. Trimming shortened V by 1 base and J by 6 bases, and 5 bases separated the two germline ends. The length of the CDR3 is 13 residues. TCRdb passed the multiplex PCR reads through MiXCR, listing each CDR3 protein once. The sample records nearly 110,000 distinct CDR3 sequences, roughly 29% being singletons. On this clonotype itself: Its antigen is as yet unknown.

Axillary draining lymph nodes of breast cancer patients supplied the node samples. The sample consisted of axillary lymph node tissue. V usage is TRBV5-6 and J usage is TRBJ1-6; D unresolved. This TCR was recovered from a female donor with breast cancer. Some clones in this sample may be carry-over from other donors' samples. The CDR3 region is CASSLIVNSPLHF. CDR3 coding DNA: TGTGCCAGCAGCTTGATCGTTAATTCACCCCTCCACTTT.